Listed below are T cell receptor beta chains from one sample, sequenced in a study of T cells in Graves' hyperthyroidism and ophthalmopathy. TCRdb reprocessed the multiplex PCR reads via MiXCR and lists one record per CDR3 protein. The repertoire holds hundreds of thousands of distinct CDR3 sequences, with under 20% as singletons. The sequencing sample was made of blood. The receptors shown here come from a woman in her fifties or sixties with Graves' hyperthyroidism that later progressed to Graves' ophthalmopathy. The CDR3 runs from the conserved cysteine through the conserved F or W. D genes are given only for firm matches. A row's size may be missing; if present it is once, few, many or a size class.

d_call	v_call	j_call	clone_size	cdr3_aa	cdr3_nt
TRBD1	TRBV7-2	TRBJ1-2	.	CASSLIMTGGFYGYTF	TGTGCCAGCAGCCTCATAATGACAGGGGGCTTCTATGGCTACACCTTC
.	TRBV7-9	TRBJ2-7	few	CASSPAPYEQYF	TGTGCCAGCAGCCCCGCCCCCTACGAGCAGTACTTC
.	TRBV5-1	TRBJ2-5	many	CASSYGQSQETQYF	TGCGCCAGCAGCTACGGACAGTCCCAAGAGACCCAGTACTTC
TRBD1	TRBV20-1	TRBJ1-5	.	CSASPGGRQPQHF	TGCAGTGCTTCACCAGGGGGGCGGCAGCCCCAGCATTTT
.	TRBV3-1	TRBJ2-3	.	CASSQIPPRGAPDTQYF	TGTGCCAGCAGCCAAATTCCTCCCCGGGGGGCCCCAGATACGCAGTATTTT
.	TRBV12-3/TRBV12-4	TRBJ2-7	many	CASSKEGTAYEQYF	TGTGCCAGCAGCAAAGAGGGGACCGCCTACGAGCAGTACTTC
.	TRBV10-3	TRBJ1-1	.	CAISELQTNTEAFF	TGTGCCATCAGTGAGTTGCAAACGAACACTGAAGCTTTCTTT
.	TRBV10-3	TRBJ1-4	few	CAISGKGGDGEKLFF	TGTGCCATCAGCGGAAAAGGGGGTGATGGTGAAAAACTGTTTTTT
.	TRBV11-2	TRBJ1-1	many	CASTLGTRNTEAFF	TGTGCCAGCACCCTAGGAACCAGGAACACTGAAGCTTTCTTT
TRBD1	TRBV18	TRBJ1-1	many	CASSSWTGVPEAFF	TGTGCCAGCTCATCATGGACAGGGGTCCCTGAAGCTTTCTTT
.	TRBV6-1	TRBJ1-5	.	CASGLDASNQPQHF	TGTGCCAGCGGATTGGACGCAAGCAATCAGCCCCAGCATTTT
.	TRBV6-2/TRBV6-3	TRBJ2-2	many	CASSISRGGANTGELFF	TGTGCCAGCAGCATATCGCGTGGGGGCGCGAACACCGGGGAGCTGTTTTTT
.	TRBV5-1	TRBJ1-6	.	CASSSRVSSYNSPLHF	TGCGCCAGCAGCTCCAGGGTCAGCTCCTATAATTCACCCCTCCACTTT
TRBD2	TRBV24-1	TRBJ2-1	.	CATSDSRGGLYNEQFF	TGTGCCACCAGTGACTCGCGGGGGGGCCTCTACAATGAGCAGTTCTTC
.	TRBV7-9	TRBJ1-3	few	CASRQTRTDRSGNTIYF	TGTGCCAGCAGGCAGACAAGGACGGACCGCTCTGGAAACACCATATATTTT
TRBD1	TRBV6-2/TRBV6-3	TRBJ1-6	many	CASTRTGQGTSPLHF	TGTGCCAGCACCAGGACGGGACAGGGTACCTCACCCCTCCACTTT
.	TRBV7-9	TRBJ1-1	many	CASRGDAENTEAFF	TGTGCCAGCAGGGGGGACGCCGAGAACACTGAAGCTTTCTTT
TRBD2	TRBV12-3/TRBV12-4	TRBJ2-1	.	CASSFRASGGLSYNEQFF	TGTGCCAGCAGTTTTAGGGCTAGCGGGGGCCTCTCCTACAATGAGCAGTTCTTC
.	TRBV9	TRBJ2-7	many	CASSASLGQNYEQYF	TGTGCCAGCAGCGCGTCGCTCGGGCAGAACTACGAGCAGTACTTC
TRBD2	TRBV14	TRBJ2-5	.	CASSPGLAGTMETQYF	TGTGCCAGCAGCCCCGGACTAGCGGGGACGATGGAGACCCAGTACTTC
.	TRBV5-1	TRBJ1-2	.	CTSSLEPSLNYGYTF	TGCACCAGCAGCTTGGAGCCGAGTCTCAACTATGGCTACACCTTC
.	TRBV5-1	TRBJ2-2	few	CASIPGTVNTGELFF	TGCGCCAGTATCCCCGGGACGGTGAACACCGGGGAGCTGTTTTTT
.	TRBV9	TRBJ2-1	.	CASSEGGGKELDEQFF	TGTGCCAGCAGCGAGGGAGGGGGAAAGGAGTTGGATGAGCAGTTCTTC
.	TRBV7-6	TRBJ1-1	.	CASSKDQNTEAFF	TGTGCCAGCAGCAAGGACCAGAACACTGAAGCTTTCTTT
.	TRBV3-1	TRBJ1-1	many	CASSQFNRVNTEAFF	TGTGCCAGCAGCCAATTTAATAGGGTGAACACTGAAGCTTTCTTT
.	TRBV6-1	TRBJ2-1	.	CASGLGDDNEQFF	TGTGCCAGCGGCCTTGGGGATGACAATGAGCAGTTCTTC
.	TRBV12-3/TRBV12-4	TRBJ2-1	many	CASSFGRPRSYNEQFF	TGTGCCAGCAGTTTTGGCCGGCCCCGGTCCTACAATGAGCAGTTCTTC
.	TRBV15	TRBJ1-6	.	CATSWRQSPTRQSPLHF	TGTGCCACCAGCTGGCGACAGTCTCCTACCAGGCAGTCACCCCTCCACTTT
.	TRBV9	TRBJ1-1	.	CASSVGGGPRNTEAFF	TGTGCCAGCAGCGTAGGAGGGGGACCGCGGAACACTGAAGCTTTCTTT
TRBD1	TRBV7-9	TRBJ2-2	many	CASRPRQGASGELFF	TGTGCCAGCAGACCTCGACAGGGGGCATCCGGGGAGCTGTTTTTT
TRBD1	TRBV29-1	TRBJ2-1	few	CSVETGTGHYNEQFF	TGCAGCGTTGAAACCGGGACAGGGCATTACAATGAGCAGTTCTTC
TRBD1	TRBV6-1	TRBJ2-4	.	CASGGQTGSKNIQYF	TGTGCCAGCGGGGGACAGACGGGGAGCAAAAACATTCAGTACTTC
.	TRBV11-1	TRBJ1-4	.	CASSLAGDASGLFF	TGTGCCAGCAGCTTAGCAGGGGACGCCAGTGGTCTGTTTTTT
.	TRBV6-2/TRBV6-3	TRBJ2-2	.	CASSYSGENTGELFF	TGTGCCAGCAGTTACTCAGGGGAAAACACCGGGGAGCTGTTTTTT
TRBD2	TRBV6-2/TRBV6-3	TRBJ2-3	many	CASRPLAGNLDTQYF	TGTGCCAGCAGACCCCTAGCGGGGAATTTGGATACGCAGTATTTT